This TCR beta chain was identified during a study of shared clonotypes between healthy human individuals. This CDR3 is built from 15 residues. The ends lost 2 bases at V and 4 bases at J; junction bases unmatched: 8. CDR1 and CDR2 (germline): SGHAT, FQNNGV. Here immunoSEQ multiplex PCR was the method, and the copy in TCRdb shows in-frame clones only, minus some. Here the sample spans 2 million to 2.5 million clones, more than 90% being singletons. This TCR came from a man aged 18 to 30 in good health. The V gene is TRBV11-2, the J gene TRBJ2-7, with 7 bases aligning to TRBD1. The sequencing input was naive CD4+ T cells sorted from blood. Specified subset: CD45RA+ positively selected. In DNA form, the CDR3 reads TGTGCCAGCAGCTTAATAAGACAGGGTTGGTACGAGCAGTACTTC. Translated: CASSLIRQGWYEQYF. Based on the CDR3 plus reference TRBV11-2 and TRBJ2-7, the full variable domain is EAGVAQSPRYKIIEKRQSVAFWCNPISGHATLYWYQQILGQGPKLLIQFQNNGVVDDSQLPKDRFSAERLKGVDSTLKIQPAKLEDSAVYLCASSLIRQGWYEQYFGPGTRLTVT.